This entry lists 15 T cell receptor beta chains sequenced from one sample in a study of CD8+ T cells in alopecia areata. As the sequencing template, cDNA was produced by extracting RNA and reverse transcribing it. The protocol was immunoSEQ multiplex PCR, while the TCRdb copy is restricted to in-frame clones and leaves out a portion. The table records more than 95,000 clones, 85% to 90% of them present only once. Treatment defined: oral pan-JAK inhibitor, 5-10 mg twice daily. The material was CD8+ T cells sorted from blood, obtained at approximately week 34, from a patient treated with tofacitinib. The receptors derive from a human donor with alopecia areata.

This chain links TRBV13 with TRBJ2-1; D remains unclear. This CDR3 has 11 residues. CDR1 and CDR2 from the germline V gene are PRHDT and FYEKMQ (reference sequence). Trimming removed 5 bases at V and 7 bases at J, with 6 bases between. CDR3 nucleotide sequence: TGTGCCAGCAGCGGGCGTAATGAGCAGTTCTTC. This encodes CASSGRNEQFF. The complete variable domain, with remaining parts taken from reference TRBV13 and TRBJ2-1, reads AAGVIQSPRHLIKEKRETATLKCYPIPRHDTVYWYQQGPGQDPQFLISFYEKMQSDKGSIPDRFSAQQFSDYHSELNMSSLELGDSALYFCASSGRNEQFFGPGTRLTVL.

V and J are TRBV7-8 and TRBJ2-7, with a possible D match to TRBD2 (5 bases). V shed 5 bases and J shed 2 bases, with 10 bases lying between them. Germline V CDR1 and CDR2: SGHVS, FQNEAQ. The CDR3 totals 13 residues. CDR3 amino acids: CASSATGTYEQYF. The CDR3 DNA follows: TGTGCCAGCAGCGCGACGGGGACCTACGAGCAGTACTTC.

The chain uses TRBV7-2 and TRBJ2-3, with no clear D. CDR3 length equals 12 residues. Germline CDR1 reads SGHTA; CDR2 reads FQGNSA. V dropped 6 bases and J dropped 2 bases, with 6 bases sitting between them. CDR3 in DNA: TGTGCCAGCAGGAGTAACACAGATACGCAGTATTTT. Translated: CASRSNTDTQYF.

This chain's CDR3 is CASSDSGAAIYEQYF. The CDR3 DNA sequence: TGCGCCAGCAGTGATTCGGGGGCTGCCATCTACGAGCAGTACTTC. The chain employs TRBV10-1 and TRBJ2-7; D may match TRBD1 or TRBD2 (6 bases each). V shed 3 bases and J shed 3 bases, with 15 bases lying between them. Germline V CDR1 and CDR2: WNHNN, SYGVQD (reference sequence). This CDR3 has 15 residues.

This clone was recorded once. The chain uses TRBV29-1 and TRBJ2-7, with 9 bases aligning to TRBD1. The CDR3 loop spans 12 amino acids. The V and J ends lost 7 bases and 5 bases, in that order; junction bases with no gene match: 6. Looked up from germline, CDR1 is SQVTM and CDR2 is ANQGSEA. For the CDR3, the DNA is TGCAGCGCGATGGGACAGGGACACGAGCAGTACTTC. It specifies CSAMGQGHEQYF.

This clone was counted a single time. The genes are TRBV4-1 and TRBJ2-7, with 10 bases identical to TRBD1. Trimming took 4 bases from V and 6 from J; bases not matched to a gene: 15. This CDR3 comprises 17 residues. Per germline, CDR1 MGHRA and CDR2 YSYEKL. CDR3 loop: CASSPTEDGTGAVEQYF. CDR3 nucleotides: TGCGCCAGCAGCCCTACCGAGGACGGGACAGGGGCGGTCGAGCAGTACTTC.

This clone has a handful of counts. The chain is built from TRBV29-1 and TRBJ2-2; TRBD2 aligns across 9 bases. There are 14 residues in the CDR3. V lost 1 base and J lost 7; bases outside the gene matches: 4. Germline V gene lookup returns CDR1 SQVTM and CDR2 ANQGSEA. In nucleotides, the CDR3 is TGCAGCGTTGAAGTGATGCGGGAGGGCGGGGAGCTGTTTTTT. Encoded protein: CSVEVMREGGELFF.

The chain combines TRBV27 with TRBJ2-7; D might be TRBD1 or TRBD2, each matching 6 bases. There are 15 residues in the CDR3. Germline CDR1 MNHEY, CDR2 SMNVEV (reference sequence). The V gene lost 2 bases and the J gene lost 2 bases, with 13 bases spanning the gap. The CDR3 protein is CASSLTGTLAYEQYF. The DNA for the CDR3 is TGTGCCAGCAGTTTAACAGGGACTCTCGCCTACGAGCAGTACTTC.

The gene calls are TRBV6-5 and TRBJ2-7; D tentatively reads TRBD1 or TRBD2 (5 bases each). Germline V gene data show CDR1 as MNHEY and CDR2 as SVGAGI. This CDR3 has 16 residues. V dropped 4 bases and J dropped 0 bases, with 16 bases sitting between them. In DNA form, the CDR3 reads TGTGCCAGCAGTTTAGGGACGGGATTAAGCTCCTACGAGCAGTACTTC. This translates into CASSLGTGLSSYEQYF.

The chain uses TRBV29-1 and TRBJ1-2; D not resolved. This CDR3 contains 12 residues. In germline, CDR1 is SQVTM, CDR2 ANQGSEA. V was trimmed by 4 bases and J by 4 bases, leaving 10 bases between them. The CDR3, as DNA: TGCAGCGTTGGGGAAGGCGGCTATGGCTACACCTTC. Translating gives CSVGEGGYGYTF.

CDR3 in amino acids: CASSEGGQGLYEQYF. In nucleotides, the CDR3 is TGTGCCAGCAGTGAAGGCGGACAGGGACTATACGAGCAGTACTTC. The chain has TRBV6-1 and TRBJ2-7; D may be TRBD1 (8 bases). CDR1 MNHNS and CDR2 SASEGT come from the germline V gene. This CDR3 region has 15 residues. The V end lost 1 base, the J end lost 4 bases, and 14 bases lay between the germline ends.

The chain combines TRBV7-6 with TRBJ2-5, with a possible D match to TRBD1 (6 bases). The closer fit of TRBJ2-7 to the DNA end suggests the J call may be wrong. The V gene's germline CDR1 is SGHVS and CDR2 FNYEAQ. This CDR3 region has 14 residues. The CDR3 nucleotides are TGTGCCAGCAGCTTAGCAACAGGGTCCTACGAGCAGTACTTC. Translating it yields CASSLATGSYEQYF.

V gene TRBV9 combines with J gene TRBJ2-1; D is undetermined. Trimming left V 0 bases short and J 9 bases short, with 4 bases between. Germline assignment: CDR1 SGDLS and CDR2 YYNGEE. The CDR3 is 11 residues long. The CDR3 DNA is TGTGCCAGCAGCGTAGGTGCTGAGCAGTTCTTC. Translating it yields CASSVGAEQFF.

This chain uses TRBV29-1 with TRBJ1-2, with D maybe TRBD1 (5 bases). CDR1 SQVTM and CDR2 ANQGSEA come from the germline V gene. This CDR3 comprises 13 residues. Trimming pared 2 bases from V and 7 bases from J, leaving 14 bases between. In nucleotides, the CDR3 is TGCAGCGTTGAACTGACAGCTCTTATTGGCTACACCTTC. Its protein product is CSVELTALIGYTF. Filled out from reference TRBV29-1 and TRBJ1-2, the complete variable domain reads SAVISQKPSRDICQRGTSLTIQCQVDSQVTMMFWYRQQPGQSLTLIATANQGSEATYESGFVIDKFPISRPNLTFSTLTVSNMSPEDSSIYLCSVELTALIGYTFGSGTRLTVV.

This chain uses TRBV19 with TRBJ2-6; 7 bases align to TRBD1. V lost 6 bases and J lost 0; bases outside the gene matches: 14. Germline CDR1 reads LNHDA; CDR2 reads SQIVND (reference sequence). This CDR3 comprises 19 residues. CDR3 nucleotides: TGTGCCAGTAGCCTCCCCTTGTGGGACAGCATCTCTGGGGCCAACGTCCTGACTTTC. This encodes CASSLPLWDSISGANVLTF.